The 23 T cell receptor beta chains given below trace back to one sample, sequenced in a study of blood T cells in healthy people across ages. Sample-barcoded 5' priming and a J-beta primer mix drove a second PCR of about 7 to 11 cycles. TCRdb reanalysed the 5' RACE reads using MiXCR and keeps one entry per CDR3 protein. The top ten clones hold 10% of a sample with approximately 960,000 distinct CDR3 sequences, approximately 32% of them seen once. This same sample was also part of a study on T cells of mothers and their children.

The sequenced sample consisted of blood. The receptor set was obtained from a woman aged 40 to 55 in good health.

At least ten counts were recorded for this clonotype. V and J are TRBV6-2 or TRBV6-3 and TRBJ1-5, with 8 bases matching TRBD1. This CDR3 comprises 14 residues. Germline CDR1 MNHEY, CDR2 SVGEGT. The trim removed 2 bases at V and 6 bases at J, leaving 3 bases unmatched. This chain's CDR3 is CASSYAGGVQPQHF. CDR3 coding DNA: TGTGCCAGCAGTTACGCAGGGGGCGTTCAGCCCCAGCATTTT.

This clonotype turned up a few times. V and J are TRBV11-1 and TRBJ1-2; D not certain. Germline CDR1 is SGHAT and CDR2 is FQDESV (reference sequence). With 3 bases removed from V and 3 bases from J, the gap between germline ends came to 8 bases. The CDR3 has 13 amino acids. CDR3 coding DNA: TGTGCCAGCAGCTTGCCGACATACTATGGCTACACCTTC. Protein sequence: CASSLPTYYGYTF.

The chain has TRBV5-1 and TRBJ1-1, with 8 bases fitting TRBD1. Per the germline V gene, CDR1 is SGHRS and CDR2 is YFSETQ. The CDR3 extends over 13 amino acids. The V segment lost 3 bases and the J segment 7 bases; nucleotides outside the gene matches: 5. For the CDR3, the DNA is TGCGCCAGCAGCTCAACTGACAGGGGTGAAGCTTTCTTT. As protein: CASSSTDRGEAFF. The full variable domain, in which reference TRBV5-1 and TRBJ1-1 provide the parts outside the CDR3, is KAGVTQTPRYLIKTRGQQVTLSCSPISGHRSVSWYQQTPGQGLQFLFEYFSETQRNKGNFPGRFSGRQFSNSRSEMNVSTLELGDSALYLCASSSTDRGEAFFGQGTRLTVV.

This chain links TRBV5-5 with TRBJ2-1; D gene unclear. V was clipped by 6 bases and J by 7 bases, with 20 bases between them. This CDR3 comprises 15 residues. Germline values: CDR1 SGHKS, CDR2 YYEKEE (reference sequence). The CDR3 bases are TGTGCCAGCACCCTCTGGAGCCCAGTGAGGAATGAGCAGTTCTTC. This sequence encodes CASTLWSPVRNEQFF.

The chain is built from TRBV10-3 and TRBJ1-1; the D gene is possibly TRBD1 (5 bases). Germline V gene data show CDR1 as ENHRY and CDR2 as SYGVKD. The CDR3 sequence is 16 residues long. The ends were cut back, 3 bases at V and 0 bases at J, with 14 bases in the middle. The CDR3 DNA follows: TGTGCCATCAGTGAATTGTCGAGACAGCTGAACACTGAAGCTTTCTTT. Translating it yields CAISELSRQLNTEAFF.

For this clonotype: Since a much larger clone is just one base distant, this may be a read error. The J gene is TRBJ1-2, the V gene TRBV7-8; possible D gene TRBD1, 6 bases. Germline V lookup: CDR1 SGHVS, CDR2 FQNEAQ. V lost 10 bases to trimming and J lost 4 bases, with 19 bases between them. The CDR3 covers 14 residues. The CDR3 sequence is CATKRKGEPYGYTF. The CDR3 DNA reads as TGTGCCACCAAACGGAAGGGGGAGCCCTATGGCTACACCTTC.

This clonotype has more than one count but fewer than ten. Since a much larger clone is just one base distant, this may be a read error. This sequence joins TRBV9 and TRBJ2-5, with D perhaps matching TRBD1 (5 bases). The CDR3 has 16 residues. The germline CDR1 and CDR2 sequences are SGDLS and YYNGEE. The CDR3: CASSVAQQAVQEAQYF. In DNA form, the CDR3 reads TGTGCCAGCAGCGTAGCTCAACAGGCCGTGCAAGAGGCCCAGTACTTC.

This clonotype was picked up many times. The CDR3 DNA follows: TGTGCCAGCAGTCCCCGTATCCAAGAGACCCAGTACTTC. It yields the protein CASSPRIQETQYF. The rearrangement uses TRBV18 and TRBJ2-5, with D unclear. In germline, CDR1 is KGHSH, CDR2 LQKENI. Trimming removed 8 bases at V and 1 base at J, with 11 bases between. There are 13 residues in the CDR3.

This clonotype was counted between two and nine times. This chain uses TRBV7-4 with TRBJ2-7, with TRBD1 matching over 9 bases. Germline CDR1 SGHVT, CDR2 SQSDAQ. After removal of 4 bases from V and 4 bases from J, the junction contained 8 bases not matched to a gene. CDR3 size: 15 residues. The DNA of the CDR3 is TGTGCCAGCAGCTCTGGACAGGGGCCTTCATACGAGCAGTACTTC. Its protein product is CASSSGQGPSYEQYF.

In this sample, this clonotype turned up many times. This chain links TRBV20-1 with TRBJ2-3; a weak D match, TRBD2 (6 bases). V dropped 2 bases and J dropped 1 base, with 16 bases sitting between them. The CDR3 consists of 16 residues. Germline V gene sequence: CDR1 DFQATT, CDR2 SNEGSKA (reference sequence). In DNA form, the CDR3 reads TGCAGTGCTAGACCATTCTCTGGCGGGGGCACAGATACGCAGTATTTT. Protein: CSARPFSGGGTDTQYF.

This clonotype was detected only a few times. One base away lies a much larger clone, so this may be a sequencing read error. The rearrangement joins TRBV20-1 to TRBJ2-7; D gene uncertain. Per germline, CDR1 DFQATT and CDR2 SNEGSKA (reference sequence). The CDR3 covers 12 residues. CDR3 sequence: CRARVTEAEQYF. The CDR3 nucleotides are TGCAGGGCTAGGGTAACCGAGGCAGAACAGTACTTC.

A single count supports this clonotype. A much larger clone lies a single base off, so this may be a read error. This chain joins TRBV15 and TRBJ2-7, with 8 bases aligning to TRBD1. In germline, CDR1 is LNHNV, CDR2 YYDKDF (reference sequence). This CDR3 region has 16 residues. The CDR3 DNA follows: TGTGTCACCAGCAGAGATATGGACAGGGTTGGCTACGAGCAGTACTTC. Translation: CVTSRDMDRVGYEQYF.

Only a few counts were recorded for this clonotype. This chain joins TRBV18 and TRBJ2-7; 9 bases match TRBD1. CDR1 KGHSH and CDR2 LQKENI come from the germline V gene. The CDR3 consists of 14 residues. With V trimmed by 1 base and J by 6 bases, 4 bases remained unmatched. The CDR3 coding sequence is TGTGCCAGCTCACCACGACAGGGGGACGGCGAGCAGTACTTC. Its protein is CASSPRQGDGEQYF.

This clonotype was detected a few times. The chain has TRBV7-2 and TRBJ2-7; 11 nucleotides match TRBD2. With V trimmed by 1 base and J by 6 bases, 8 bases remained unmatched. There are 16 residues in the CDR3. CDR1 is SGHTA and CDR2 is FQGNSA in the germline V gene. CDR3 in amino acids: CASSLGALAGGSEQYF. In nucleotides, the CDR3 is TGTGCCAGCAGCTTAGGGGCCCTAGCGGGGGGCAGCGAGCAGTACTTC.

The chain links TRBV20-1 to TRBJ2-1; TRBD2 aligns across 12 bases. TRBJ2-7 explains the end of the DNA better; the J call may be wrong. The length of the CDR3 is 14 residues. CDR1 DFQATT and CDR2 SNEGSKA come from the germline V gene (reference sequence). CDR3 nucleotides: TGCAGTGTTGGCGGACTAGCGGGGCCTCCTGAGCAGTACTTC. Its translation: CSVGGLAGPPEQYF.

This clonotype showed up just a few times. The V and J genes are TRBV5-1 and TRBJ1-1, with D possibly TRBD1 on 5 matching bases. CDR1 SGHRS and CDR2 YFSETQ come from the germline V gene. The CDR3 sequence is 15 residues long. Trimming shortened V by 3 bases and J by 5 bases, and 17 bases separated the two germline ends. CDR3: CASSSWDREGTEAFF. CDR3 nucleotide sequence: TGCGCCAGCAGCTCCTGGGACCGCGAGGGGACTGAAGCTTTCTTT.

The J gene is TRBJ2-1, the V gene TRBV5-4; tentatively, D is TRBD1 (6 bases). V lost 4 bases, J lost 2 bases, and 13 bases lay in between. CDR3 length equals 15 residues. Germline assignment: CDR1 SGHNT and CDR2 YYREEE (reference sequence). The CDR3 region is CASSHIDRTYNEQFF. As DNA, the CDR3 is TGTGCCAGCAGCCATATTGACAGGACCTACAATGAGCAGTTCTTC. Full variable domain (rest looked up from reference TRBV5-4 and TRBJ2-1): ETGVTQSPTHLIKTRGQQVTLRCSSQSGHNTVSWYQQALGQGPQFIFQYYREEENGRGNFPPRFSGLQFPNYSSELNVNALELDDSALYLCASSHIDRTYNEQFFGPGTRLTVL.

The rearrangement joins TRBV7-9 to TRBJ2-3; TRBD1 is a possible D gene (5 bases). Germline V CDR1 and CDR2: SEHNR, FQNEAQ (reference sequence). This CDR3 has 14 amino acids. Trimming cost V 11 bases and J 1 base, with 16 bases left between them. CDR3 coding DNA: TGTGCCGCTCCAGGGCTTGGGGGCACAGATACGCAGTATTTT. Its translation: CAAPGLGGTDTQYF.

CDR3 protein: CASSPQFGASKETQYF. The CDR3, as DNA: TGTGCCAGCAGTCCCCAATTTGGGGCGTCCAAAGAGACCCAGTACTTC. This chain links TRBV27 with TRBJ2-5; TRBD1 is a possible D gene (5 bases). V gave up 5 bases and J gave up 3 bases, with 19 bases separating them. The CDR3 is 16 amino acids. Per the germline V gene, CDR1 is MNHEY and CDR2 is SMNVEV (reference sequence).

The chain recombines TRBV7-9 with TRBJ2-7; TRBD1 might be the D (6 bases). The better agreement between TRBJ2-5 and the DNA end casts doubt on the J call. From germline, CDR1 is SEHNR and CDR2 FQNEAQ (reference sequence). This CDR3 spans 16 amino acids. CDR3 sequence: CASSPPANGGEETQYF. The DNA of the CDR3 is TGTGCCAGCAGCCCCCCCGCTAATGGGGGCGAAGAGACCCAGTACTTC.

There are a few counts of this clonotype. V gene TRBV6-5 combines with J gene TRBJ2-7; 7 positions agree with TRBD1. This CDR3 has 17 amino acids. Losses at the gene ends were 0 bases for V and 3 bases for J; bases not matched to a gene: 11. Per the germline V gene, CDR1 is MNHEY and CDR2 is SVGAGI. CDR3 amino acids: CASSYSRQGPRFYEQYF. The CDR3 nucleotides are TGTGCCAGCAGTTACTCAAGACAGGGACCTAGGTTCTACGAGCAGTACTTC.

This clonotype was found many times. The rearrangement joins TRBV10-2 to TRBJ2-5; 7 bases are shared with TRBD1. The trim removed 8 bases at V and 0 bases at J, leaving 3 bases unmatched. The CDR3 length is 13 residues. Per germline, CDR1 WSHSY and CDR2 SAAADI. The CDR3: CASGGQNQETQYF. As DNA, the CDR3 is TGCGCCAGCGGGGGACAGAACCAAGAGACCCAGTACTTC.

This sequence joins TRBV20-1 and TRBJ2-7; 7 bases map to TRBD1. The ends lost 3 bases at V and 2 bases at J; junction bases unmatched: 7. Germline-derived CDR1 and CDR2 are DFQATT and SNEGSKA (reference sequence). The CDR3 has 14 residues. CDR3 nucleotide sequence: TGCAGTGCTAGGGGGGACAGTCTGGCCTACGAGCAGTACTTC. This encodes CSARGDSLAYEQYF.